These 23 T cell receptor beta chains were sequenced from one sample in a study of blood T cell repertoires in COVID-19. Only in-frame clones appear in the TCRdb table, and some are missing; sequencing was by immunoSEQ multiplex PCR. The sample includes roughly 250,000 clones, about 80% of them seen just once. The specimen was peripheral blood. The receptors were sampled from a human donor in a cohort sampled during active COVID-19.

This chain connects TRBV5-5 to TRBJ1-1; TRBD1 matches at 7 bases. Germline V lookup: CDR1 SGHKS, CDR2 YYEKEE (reference sequence). The CDR3 runs 16 residues. Trimming took 4 bases from V and 0 from J; bases not matched to a gene: 9. This CDR3 is CASSPERTGMNTEAFF. The CDR3 bases are TGTGCCAGCAGCCCGGAGAGGACAGGTATGAACACTGAAGCTTTCTTT.

This rearrangement joins TRBV19 to TRBJ1-1; 8 nucleotides agree with TRBD1. There are 15 residues in the CDR3. Germline CDR1 is LNHDA and CDR2 is SQIVND (reference sequence). J gave up 0 bases and V 3 bases, and 3 bases lay outside the gene matches. The CDR3 loop is CASSIGTGMNTEAFF. The CDR3 DNA reads TGTGCCAGTAGTATCGGGACAGGAATGAACACTGAAGCTTTCTTT. The whole variable domain, filled in from reference TRBV19 and TRBJ1-1, reads DGGITQSPKYLFRKEGQNVTLSCEQNLNHDAMYWYRQDPGQGLRLIYYSQIVNDFQKGDIAEGYSVSREKKESFPLTVTSAQKNPTAFYLCASSIGTGMNTEAFFGQGTRLTVV.

The DNA for the CDR3 is TGTGCCAGCAGCTCGGACCGGGACAGGGGGCGCTACGAGCAGTACTTC. Translating it yields CASSSDRDRGRYEQYF. The rearrangement links TRBV7-2 to TRBJ2-7, with 12 bases fitting TRBD1. Germline values: CDR1 SGHTA, CDR2 FQGNSA. The trim removed 4 bases at V and 3 bases at J, leaving 7 bases unmatched. CDR3 size: 16 residues.

The chain joins TRBV7-9 to TRBJ2-3; 12 bases are shared with TRBD2. The CDR3 is 16 amino acids. The J segment lost 2 bases and the V segment lost 5 bases, leaving 5 bases of the junction unmatched. Germline CDR1 is SEHNR and CDR2 is FQNEAQ (reference sequence). This CDR3 reads CASSPGLAGFTDTQYF. The CDR3 coding sequence is TGTGCCAGCAGCCCGGGACTAGCGGGTTTCACAGATACGCAGTATTTT.

This rearrangement joins TRBV7-9 to TRBJ2-5, with a weak D call TRBD2 (7 bases). The CDR3 length is 14 residues. CDR1 and CDR2 (germline): SEHNR, FQNEAQ (reference sequence). The V end lost 0 bases, the J end lost 5 bases, and 10 bases lay between the germline ends. The CDR3 sequence: CASSLAGGHETQYF. Written as DNA, the CDR3 is TGTGCCAGCAGCTTAGCGGGGGGGCATGAGACCCAGTACTTC.

The rearrangement links TRBV11-2 to TRBJ2-3; TRBD2 might be the D (5 bases). This CDR3 is 17 amino acids long. Germline CDR1 and CDR2: SGHAT and FQNNGV. Trimming took 2 bases from V and 0 from J, leaving 15 bases between them. CDR3 residues: CASSLLSAEASTDTQYF. Written as DNA, the CDR3 is TGTGCCAGCAGCTTATTGTCGGCGGAGGCCAGCACAGATACGCAGTATTTT. Full variable domain (rest looked up from reference TRBV11-2 and TRBJ2-3): EAGVAQSPRYKIIEKRQSVAFWCNPISGHATLYWYQQILGQGPKLLIQFQNNGVVDDSQLPKDRFSAERLKGVDSTLKIQPAKLEDSAVYLCASSLLSAEASTDTQYFGPGTRLTVL.

V gene TRBV11-2 combines with J gene TRBJ2-3; TRBD2 matches at 8 bases. The germline gives CDR1 SGHAT, CDR2 FQNNGV. V lost 5 bases and J lost 2; bases outside the gene matches: 3. The CDR3 consists of 14 residues. Here the CDR3 DNA reads TGTGCCAGCAGCGTTAGCGGGGTCACAGATACGCAGTATTTT. It encodes CASSVSGVTDTQYF.

The V gene is TRBV19, the J gene TRBJ2-5, with D maybe TRBD2 (6 bases). Germline V gives CDR1 LNHDA, CDR2 SQIVND (reference sequence). Trimming stripped 6 bases from V and 5 bases from J, with 13 bases between. The CDR3 is made up of 13 amino acids. CDR3 nucleotides: TGTGCCAGTAGCCGCCGGGGGAGGGAGACCCAGTACTTC. Protein: CASSRRGRETQYF.

This clone was seen just once. This rearrangement joins TRBV6-5 to TRBJ2-7, with D possibly matching TRBD2 (5 bases). CDR1 and CDR2 from the germline V gene are MNHEY and SVGAGI. Trimming cost V 6 bases and J 6 bases, with 15 bases left between them. The CDR3 is made up of 13 amino acids. The CDR3 reads CASREAGPLEQYF. For the CDR3, the DNA is TGTGCCAGCAGAGAGGCGGGTCCCCTCGAGCAGTACTTC.

J is TRBJ2-1 and V is TRBV3-1 (or the pseudogene TRBV3-2), with 7 bases that match TRBD1. This CDR3 is built from 16 residues. Germline CDR1 is LGHDT and CDR2 is YNNKEL (reference sequence). Trimming removed 3 bases from V and 6 bases from J; junction bases left unmatched: 11. The CDR3 here is CASSQPSETGANEQFF. The CDR3 DNA follows: TGTGCCAGCAGCCAGCCGTCAGAAACAGGGGCCAATGAGCAGTTCTTC.

This clone was counted once. V and J are TRBV19 and TRBJ2-7, with D tentatively TRBD1 (5 bases). V was trimmed by 4 bases and J by 2 bases, leaving 9 bases between them. The CDR3 loop spans 13 amino acids. Per the germline V gene, CDR1 is LNHDA and CDR2 is SQIVND (reference sequence). The CDR3 here is CASSRGRTYEQYF. CDR3 sequence (DNA): TGTGCCAGTAGTAGGGGCAGGACCTACGAGCAGTACTTC. Full variable domain (missing parts from reference TRBV19 and TRBJ2-7): DGGITQSPKYLFRKEGQNVTLSCEQNLNHDAMYWYRQDPGQGLRLIYYSQIVNDFQKGDIAEGYSVSREKKESFPLTVTSAQKNPTAFYLCASSRGRTYEQYFGPGTRLTVT.

V and J are TRBV19 and TRBJ1-1, with 10 positions matching TRBD1. Germline lookup yields CDR1 LNHDA and CDR2 SQIVND (reference sequence). The CDR3 is 18 residues long. After removal of 5 bases from V and 1 base from J, the junction contained 13 bases not matched to a gene. Here the CDR3 DNA reads TGTGCCAGTAGTGTGCGGACAGGGGGACTAGTAGGGAACACTGAAGCTTTCTTT. It codes for CASSVRTGGLVGNTEAFF.

The chain links TRBV3-1 (or the pseudogene TRBV3-2) to TRBJ2-3; 10 bases map to TRBD2. The CDR3 totals 20 residues. Germline loops: CDR1 LGHDT, CDR2 YNNKEL (reference sequence). V lost 6 bases to trimming and J lost 2 bases; unmatched junction nucleotides: 20. The CDR3 protein is CASSHRGAGGSLTSTDTQYF. CDR3 DNA: TGTGCCAGCAGTCACCGAGGAGCGGGAGGGTCCCTAACTTCCACAGATACGCAGTATTTT.

The V and J genes are TRBV7-9 and TRBJ2-1; 9 nucleotides align to TRBD2. This CDR3 contains 16 residues. Germline CDR1 reads SEHNR; CDR2 reads FQNEAQ (reference sequence). The V and J ends lost 1 base and 6 bases, in that order; junction bases with no gene match: 7. This CDR3 reads CASSLVLAGYGNEQFF. The CDR3 DNA reads TGTGCCAGCAGCTTAGTCCTAGCGGGATATGGCAATGAGCAGTTCTTC.

The chain carries TRBV2 and TRBJ2-1; TRBD2 agrees at 10 bases. The germline V gene has CDR1 SNHLY and CDR2 FYNNEI. V lost 8 bases and J lost 2; bases outside the gene matches: 6. The CDR3 loop spans 15 amino acids. Here the CDR3 DNA reads TGTGCCAGCGTCTTTAGCGGGGGGCCCTACAATGAGCAGTTCTTC. Amino acids: CASVFSGGPYNEQFF.

This clone was recorded a few times. V gene TRBV27 combines with J gene TRBJ2-2, with a tentative D call TRBD2 (5 bases). The germline CDR1 and CDR2 sequences are MNHEY and SMNVEV (reference sequence). Trimming removed 4 bases at V and 5 bases at J, with 14 bases between. This CDR3 is built from 15 residues. The CDR3 loop reads CASSSGYGGTGELFF. In nucleotides, the CDR3 is TGTGCCAGCAGTTCCGGCTACGGAGGTACCGGGGAGCTGTTTTTT.

This clone was observed a few times. This chain connects TRBV19 to TRBJ1-5, with 9 bases matching TRBD1. This CDR3 contains 16 residues. In germline, CDR1 is LNHDA, CDR2 SQIVND (reference sequence). J gave up 6 bases and V 5 bases, and 11 bases lay outside the gene matches. As DNA, the CDR3 is TGTGCCAGTAGTCCAGCCCCCGGACAGGGGAGTCAGCCCCAGCATTTT. It specifies CASSPAPGQGSQPQHF.

V and J are TRBV3-1 (or the pseudogene TRBV3-2) and TRBJ2-5; TRBD2 might be the D (5 bases). Trimming removed 2 bases from V and 5 bases from J, with 12 bases in between. Germline CDR1 reads LGHDT; CDR2 reads YNNKEL (reference sequence). The CDR3 contains 14 residues. CDR3 nucleotides: TGTGCCAGCAGCCAAAGTTTGTCGGGGGAGACCCAGTACTTC. Encoded protein: CASSQSLSGETQYF.

The count of this clone is one. V and J are TRBV6-2 or TRBV6-3 and TRBJ2-3; D gene unclear. The CDR3 has 13 residues. Deletions cut 5 bases from V and 6 bases from J, with 12 bases between. CDR1 is MNHEY and CDR2 is SVGEGT in the germline V gene. CDR3 sequence reads: CASSPHIGDTQYF. The DNA of the CDR3 is TGTGCCAGCAGTCCCCATATCGGTGATACGCAGTATTTT.

The chain combines TRBV4-1 with TRBJ2-5; D is perhaps TRBD2 (6 bases). Trimming pared 2 bases from V and 5 bases from J, leaving 21 bases between. Germline assignment: CDR1 MGHRA and CDR2 YSYEKL. The CDR3 loop spans 17 amino acids. CDR3 residues: CASSQINLGLTSETQYF. In DNA, the CDR3 is TGCGCCAGCAGCCAAATAAACCTGGGACTTACCTCGGAGACCCAGTACTTC.

The chain is built from TRBV28 and TRBJ2-1; D is uncertain. This CDR3 contains 13 residues. With 5 bases removed from V and 5 bases from J, the gap between germline ends came to 10 bases. Germline loops: CDR1 MDHEN, CDR2 SYDVKM. This CDR3 is CASSPLLNNEQFF. The CDR3 bases are TGTGCCAGCAGTCCCTTACTAAACAATGAGCAGTTCTTC.

V usage is TRBV7-2 and J usage is TRBJ2-2; 8 nucleotides match TRBD2. Looked up from germline, CDR1 is SGHTA and CDR2 is FQGNSA. This CDR3 spans 17 amino acids. The V segment lost 1 base and the J segment 5 bases; nucleotides outside the gene matches: 9. CDR3 residues: CASSLEFGGGTTGELFF. The CDR3 DNA follows: TGTGCCAGCAGCTTAGAATTTGGCGGGGGGACGACCGGGGAGCTGTTTTTT.

In this sample, this clone turned up a few times. This rearrangement joins TRBV6-2 or TRBV6-3 to TRBJ1-5; the D gene is possibly TRBD1 (6 bases). Germline-derived CDR1 and CDR2 are MNHEY and SVGEGT. This CDR3 is built from 14 residues. V gave up 2 bases and J gave up 3 bases, with 8 bases separating them. The CDR3 bases are TGTGCCAGCAGTTACCCAGGGGACAATCAGCCCCAGCATTTT. Protein product: CASSYPGDNQPQHF.